Sequencing of this T cell receptor beta chain was carried out in a study of OX40 agonist ivuxolimab in advanced cancers. In terms of the full investigation: Ivuxolimab, which targeted the costimulatory receptor OX40 (CD134), was an agonistic, fully human IgG2 monoclonal antibody. Intravenous ivuxolimab was administered to patients every 2 weeks at six dose levels: 0.01, 0.1, 0.3, 1.5, 3 and 10 mg/kg. Among the approximately 54 dose-escalation patients, approximately 20 had hepatocellular carcinoma, approximately 15 melanoma, 9 renal cell carcinoma and 9 head and neck cancer. A male proportion of 70% to 90% and a mean age of 60 years, ranging from about 23 to 90, were recorded for the dose-escalation cohort. Prior anti-PD-1, anti-PD-L1 or anti-CTLA-4 therapy was permitted, and checkpoint inhibitors had been received by around 39% of dose-escalation patients. Three dose-escalation patients achieved partial responses, one with hepatocellular carcinoma and two with cutaneous melanoma. The purpose of peripheral TCRbeta sequencing was to test whether ivuxolimab changed TCR sequence diversity and led to clonal T-cell expansion. The paper covers the monotherapy dose-escalation part of the phase I ivuxolimab trial, which included N ≈ 57 patients. What the authors observed across the whole study: Which antigens the clonally expanded peripheral T cells were specific for was not determined. After ivuxolimab, CD8+ T cells had more expanded clones than CD4+ T cells on average. Clonal expansion of both CD4+ and CD8+ blood T cells was observed from baseline to week 6 at doses 0.1 to 3.0 mg/kg. Partial responders in the 0.1-3.0 mg/kg groups had among the lowest normalized peripheral clonal expansion, especially among CD8+ T cells. Low levels of normalized T-cell clonal expansion were also seen in some patients who did not respond.

Regarding this clone: Its antigen remains undetermined. No clone much larger than this one lies a single base away; base qualities are absent.

The trial excluded patients who had a history of autoimmune disease or who were on systemic immunosuppression. Peripheral blood for TCR sequencing was drawn from every dose cohort at baseline, at cycle 4 day 1 and at cycle 7 day 1. The samples were drawn from a first-in-human, open-label, multicenter phase I dose-escalation trial of ivuxolimab. Adults with locally advanced or metastatic melanoma, renal cell carcinoma, hepatocellular carcinoma or head and neck squamous cell carcinoma were enrolled in the trial. Before TCR sequencing, CD4+ T cells and CD8+ T cells were sorted from peripheral blood as separate populations. The CDR3 measures 18 amino acids from cysteine to phenylalanine. The entry retains the CDR3 DNA only, 54 bases that are in frame from base 1. From the germline V gene, CDR1 is MGHRA and CDR2 is YSYEKL. Trimming accounts for 3 bases at V and 0 bases at J, while the number of junction bases matched to no gene is 11.

For sequencing of the TCRbeta CDR3 region, genomic DNA was extracted from the sorted cells. The immunoSEQ Assay was used for sequencing of TCRbeta CDR3 regions. TCRdb holds this immuneACCESS table with in-frame rearrangements only. Some clones are missing; in checked studies, unresolved V genes explain under half, and the rest has no known cause. The sample yields approximately 49,000 clones; about 85% were counted once. Clones ranked in the top ten supply around 21% of the sample. The source was CD4+ or CD8+ T cells sorted from blood, collected in a trial of the OX40 agonist ivuxolimab. The TCR sequence derives from an adult with an advanced solid tumor such as melanoma, head and neck, liver or kidney cancer. The sequence is built from TRBV4-1 and TRBJ1-1, with TRBD1 identical over 9 junction bases. The CDR3 has the sequence CASSHRPGQGQLNTEAFF. The DNA is TGCGCCAGCAGCCACCGACCGGGACAGGGACAATTGAACACTGAAGCTTTCTTT.